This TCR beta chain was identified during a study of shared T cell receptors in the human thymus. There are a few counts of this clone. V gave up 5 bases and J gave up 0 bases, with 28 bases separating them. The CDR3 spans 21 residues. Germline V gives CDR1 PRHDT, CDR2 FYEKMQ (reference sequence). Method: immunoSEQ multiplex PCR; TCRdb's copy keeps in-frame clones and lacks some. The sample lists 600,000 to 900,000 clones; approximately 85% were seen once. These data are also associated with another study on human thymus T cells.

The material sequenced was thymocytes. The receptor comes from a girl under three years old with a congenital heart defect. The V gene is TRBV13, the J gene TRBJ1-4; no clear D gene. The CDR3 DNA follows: TGTGCCAGCAGCCCCCGCCCCCGCGGGGTTCTAAGAGGTGCAACTAATGAAAAACTGTTTTTT. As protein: CASSPRPRGVLRGATNEKLFF.